The 17 T cell receptor beta chains reported below all come from one sample, sequenced in a study of blood T cell repertoires in COVID-19. Only in-frame clones appear in the TCRdb table, and some are missing; sequencing was by immunoSEQ multiplex PCR. The table lists 300,000 or so clones, around 86% of them singletons, with 1% in the top ten. The sequenced material came from peripheral blood. These TCRs come from a man between 45 and 60 years old with active or convalescent COVID-19.

This rearrangement joins TRBV28 to TRBJ1-5, with D unclear. This CDR3 is 15 amino acids long. Trimming left V 5 bases short and J 3 bases short, with 14 bases between. The germline V gene has CDR1 MDHEN and CDR2 SYDVKM. The CDR3 bases are TGTGCCAGCAGTCCTGGCGGCAGTCACAATCAGCCCCAGCATTTT. This encodes CASSPGGSHNQPQHF.

The rearrangement uses TRBV4-1 and TRBJ1-6, with TRBD1 matching 8 bases. V trimming: 0 bases; J trimming: 5 bases; junction bases outside the gene matches: 12. This CDR3 contains 19 residues. The germline CDR1 and CDR2 sequences are MGHRA and YSYEKL. This chain's CDR3 is CASSQDSVQGANNNSPLHF. DNA for the CDR3: TGCGCCAGCAGCCAAGATTCAGTCCAGGGGGCGAACAATAATTCACCCCTCCACTTT.

V and J are TRBV5-4 and TRBJ1-1; D perhaps matches TRBD1 (6 bases). Germline V gene lookup returns CDR1 SGHNT and CDR2 YYREEE (reference sequence). V dropped 4 bases and J dropped 11 bases, with 18 bases sitting between them. The CDR3 consists of 13 residues. CDR3 protein: CASSVQGTFGAFF. The CDR3 DNA sequence: TGTGCCAGCAGCGTACAGGGTACGTTTGGGGCTTTCTTT.

The chain has TRBV29-1 and TRBJ2-1, with 7 nucleotides matching TRBD1. With 7 bases clipped from V and 6 bases from J, the junction kept 18 bases outside the gene matches. Germline V gives CDR1 SQVTM, CDR2 ANQGSEA. The CDR3 spans 16 residues. The DNA of the CDR3 is TGCAGCGGCTCCGAGGGGGCATCTGACCCTAGCAATGAGCAGTTCTTC. Its translation: CSGSEGASDPSNEQFF.

This chain connects TRBV24-1 to TRBJ1-2; no clear D. The CDR3 is 13 amino acids. CDR1 KGHDR and CDR2 SFDVKD come from the germline V gene. V shed 9 bases and J shed 1 base, with 11 bases lying between them. The CDR3 spells CATGDGSNYGYTF. DNA for the CDR3: TGTGCCACCGGAGACGGGAGTAACTATGGCTACACCTTC.

The table lists this clone with a count of one. Additional DNA sequences in this sample encode the identical CDR3. The chain combines TRBV5-1 with TRBJ1-4; D perhaps matches TRBD1 (6 bases). Germline values: CDR1 SGHRS, CDR2 YFSETQ. V gave up 4 bases and J gave up 7 bases, with 14 bases separating them. The CDR3 extends over 14 amino acids. The CDR3 bases are TGCGCCAGCAGCCCCGAGAGGGGGGGTGAAAAACTGTTTTTT. Protein sequence: CASSPERGGEKLFF.

J is TRBJ2-3 and V is TRBV28; TRBD1 matches at 9 bases. Germline trimming cut 5 bases from V and 4 bases from J; bases unmatched to any gene: 7. The CDR3 contains 15 residues. Germline lookup yields CDR1 MDHEN and CDR2 SYDVKM. The CDR3 coding sequence is TGTGCCAGCAGTCCCGGGACAGGGTGGTCAGATACGCAGTATTTT. Protein: CASSPGTGWSDTQYF.

The chain uses TRBV6-5 and TRBJ1-3; 8 bases line up with TRBD1. Unmatched junction bases numbered 11, after V lost 6 bases and J lost 7 bases. The CDR3 sequence is 15 residues long. Germline CDR1 and CDR2: MNHEY and SVGAGI. For the CDR3, the DNA is TGTGCCAGCAGCCGGGACAGGCTGGGTTGGAACACCATATATTTT. Encoded protein: CASSRDRLGWNTIYF.

This clone came up once. The rearrangement uses TRBV19 and TRBJ1-1, with 7 bases that match TRBD1. V gave up 10 bases and J gave up 1 base; unmatched junction bases: 9. The V gene's germline CDR1 is LNHDA and CDR2 SQIVND (reference sequence). The CDR3 consists of 14 residues. The CDR3 DNA follows: TGTGCCACCCAAAGAGGGACAGCGAACACTGAAGCTTTCTTT. As protein: CATQRGTANTEAFF.

The chain employs TRBV2 and TRBJ1-6; D not certain. CDR3 length equals 13 residues. Trimming pared 3 bases from V and 9 bases from J, leaving 9 bases between. CDR1 and CDR2 (germline): SNHLY, FYNNEI. The CDR3 region is CASSDTTFSPLHF. The CDR3 nucleotides read TGTGCCAGCAGTGACACGACTTTTTCACCCCTCCACTTT. Variable domain in full (rest from reference TRBV2 and TRBJ1-6): EPEVTQTPSHQVTQMGQEVILRCVPISNHLYFYWYRQILGQKVEFLVSFYNNEISEKSEIFDDQFSVERPDGSNFTLKIRSTKLEDSAMYFCASSDTTFSPLHFGNGTRLTVT.

The chain couples TRBV30 to TRBJ1-4; no reliable D call. This CDR3 comprises 11 residues. Trimming removed 5 bases from V and 7 bases from J, with 8 bases in between. CDR1 GTSNPN and CDR2 SVGIG come from the germline V gene (reference sequence). The CDR3 coding sequence is TGTGCCTGGGGTCTCGGTGAAAAACTGTTTTTT. As protein: CAWGLGEKLFF. The whole variable domain, filled in from reference TRBV30 and TRBJ1-4, reads SQTIHQWPATLVQPVGSPLSLECTVEGTSNPNLYWYRQAAGRGLQLLFYSVGIGQISSEVPQNLSASRPQDRQFILSSKKLLLSDSGFYLCAWGLGEKLFFGSGTQLSVL.

J is TRBJ2-1 and V is TRBV18; 9 bases agree with TRBD2. This CDR3 has 16 residues. Trimming cost V 2 bases and J 4 bases; bases outside gene matches: 6. Germline assignment: CDR1 KGHSH and CDR2 LQKENI. The chain's CDR3 is CASSPDSGSYYNEQFF. The CDR3 nucleotides read TGTGCCAGCTCACCAGATAGCGGGAGTTATTACAATGAGCAGTTCTTC.

This chain uses TRBV28 with TRBJ1-3; tentatively, D is TRBD1 (5 bases). The germline V gene has CDR1 MDHEN and CDR2 SYDVKM. The CDR3 has 14 amino acids. V was cut by 3 bases and J by 3 bases, with 9 bases left in between. The CDR3 DNA sequence: TGTGCCAGCAGTTTGGGGCTTTTTGGAAACACCATATATTTT. Translation gives CASSLGLFGNTIYF.

J is TRBJ2-2 and V is TRBV11-2; TRBD1 aligns across 10 bases. CDR1 and CDR2 (germline): SGHAT, FQNNGV. Trimming removed 5 bases from V and 6 bases from J; junction bases left unmatched: 3. The CDR3 sequence is 14 residues long. CDR3 sequence (DNA): TGTGCCAGCAGCAAGGACAGGGGGGCCGGGGAGCTGTTTTTT. Protein: CASSKDRGAGELFF.

The chain has TRBV15 and TRBJ1-5; 7 bases fit TRBD1. Germline CDR1 LNHNV, CDR2 YYDKDF (reference sequence). This CDR3 region has 17 residues. Unmatched junction bases numbered 8, after V lost 0 bases and J lost 3 bases. CDR3 bases: TGTGCCACCAGCAGAGATGCGGCAGGGGGAATCAATCAGCCCCAGCATTTT. It encodes CATSRDAAGGINQPQHF.

The rearrangement links TRBV27 to TRBJ1-2; the match to TRBD1 covers 7 bases. Germline V gene lookup returns CDR1 MNHEY and CDR2 SMNVEV (reference sequence). The CDR3 sequence is 16 residues long. V was pared by 0 bases and J by 4 bases, with 8 bases of the junction left unmatched. The CDR3 DNA reads as TGTGCCAGCAGTTTATCATACGGGACAGTTTCCTATGGCTACACCTTC. Translating gives CASSLSYGTVSYGYTF.

This clone occurred once. V gene TRBV7-3 combines with J gene TRBJ2-3, with 12 bases matching TRBD1. With 5 bases clipped from V and 4 bases from J, the junction kept 1 base outside the gene matches. CDR3 size: 14 residues. Germline CDR1 SGHTA, CDR2 FQGTGA. CDR3 protein: CASSGTGGADTQYF. CDR3 in DNA: TGTGCCAGCAGCGGGACAGGGGGCGCAGATACGCAGTATTTT.